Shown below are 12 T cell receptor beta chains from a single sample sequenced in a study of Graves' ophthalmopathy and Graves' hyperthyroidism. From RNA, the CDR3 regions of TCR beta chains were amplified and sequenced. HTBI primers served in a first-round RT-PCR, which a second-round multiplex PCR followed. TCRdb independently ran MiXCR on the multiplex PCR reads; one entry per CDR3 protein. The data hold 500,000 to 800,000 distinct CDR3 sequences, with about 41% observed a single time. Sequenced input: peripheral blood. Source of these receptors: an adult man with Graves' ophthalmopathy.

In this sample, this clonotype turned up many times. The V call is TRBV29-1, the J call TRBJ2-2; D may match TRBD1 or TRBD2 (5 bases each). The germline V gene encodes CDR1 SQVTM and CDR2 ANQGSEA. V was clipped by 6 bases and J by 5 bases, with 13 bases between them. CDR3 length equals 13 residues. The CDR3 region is CSVPGTRTGELFF. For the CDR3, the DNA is TGCAGCGTCCCGGGGACGAGAACCGGGGAGCTGTTTTTT.

The CDR3 bases are TGCAGCGTTGGTGCGGATACGCAGTATTTT. This codes for CSVGADTQYF. This rearrangement joins TRBV29-1 to TRBJ2-3, with no clear D. Germline V gene lookup returns CDR1 SQVTM and CDR2 ANQGSEA. This CDR3 contains 10 residues. V dropped 4 bases and J dropped 6 bases, with 5 bases sitting between them.

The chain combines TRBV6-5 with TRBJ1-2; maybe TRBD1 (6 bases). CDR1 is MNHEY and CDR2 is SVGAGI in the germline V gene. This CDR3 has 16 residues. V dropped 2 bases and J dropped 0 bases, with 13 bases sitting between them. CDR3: CASSYARQETNYGYTF. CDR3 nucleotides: TGTGCCAGCAGTTACGCCAGACAGGAAACTAACTATGGCTACACCTTC.

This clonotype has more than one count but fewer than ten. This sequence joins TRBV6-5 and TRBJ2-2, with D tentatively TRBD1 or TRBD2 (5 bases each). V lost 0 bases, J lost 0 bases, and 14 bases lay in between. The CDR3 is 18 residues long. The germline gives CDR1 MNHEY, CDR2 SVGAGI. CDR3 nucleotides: TGTGCCAGCAGTTACTCGAGGGCAGGGCCATCGAACACCGGGGAGCTGTTTTTT. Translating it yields CASSYSRAGPSNTGELFF.

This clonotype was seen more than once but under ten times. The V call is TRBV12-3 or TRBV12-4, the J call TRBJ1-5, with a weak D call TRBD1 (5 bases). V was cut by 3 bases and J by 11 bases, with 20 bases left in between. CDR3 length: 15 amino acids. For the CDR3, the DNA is TGTGCCAGCAGTTTTTCGGGCAGGGTCGAAGAGACCCAGCATTTT. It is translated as CASSFSGRVEETQHF.

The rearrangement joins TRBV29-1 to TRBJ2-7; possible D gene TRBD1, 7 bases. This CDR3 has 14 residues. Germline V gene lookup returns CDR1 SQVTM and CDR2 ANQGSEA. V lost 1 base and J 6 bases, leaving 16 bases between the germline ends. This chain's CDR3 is CSVEGQGGASEQYF. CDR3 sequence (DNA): TGCAGCGTTGAAGGGCAGGGGGGTGCGAGCGAGCAGTACTTC.

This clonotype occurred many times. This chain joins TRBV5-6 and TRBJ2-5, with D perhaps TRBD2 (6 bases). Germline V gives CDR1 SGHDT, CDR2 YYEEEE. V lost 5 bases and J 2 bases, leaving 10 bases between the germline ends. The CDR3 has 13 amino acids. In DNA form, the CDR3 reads TGTGCCAGCAGTGCAAGCGGGCAAGAGACCCAGTACTTC. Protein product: CASSASGQETQYF.

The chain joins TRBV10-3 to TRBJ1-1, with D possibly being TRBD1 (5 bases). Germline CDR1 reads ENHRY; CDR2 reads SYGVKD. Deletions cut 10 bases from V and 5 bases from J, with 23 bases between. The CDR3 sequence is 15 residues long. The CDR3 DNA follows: TGTGCCAGCAGGATTACTGGGGGGGAGATTACTGAAGCTTTCTTT. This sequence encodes CASRITGGEITEAFF.

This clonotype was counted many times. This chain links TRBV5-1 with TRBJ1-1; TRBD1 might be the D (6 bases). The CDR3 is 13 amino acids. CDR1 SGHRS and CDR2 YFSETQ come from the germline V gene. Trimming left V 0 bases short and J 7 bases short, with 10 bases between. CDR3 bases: TGCGCCAGCAGCTTGGGACAGGCCTTTGAAGCTTTCTTT. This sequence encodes CASSLGQAFEAFF.

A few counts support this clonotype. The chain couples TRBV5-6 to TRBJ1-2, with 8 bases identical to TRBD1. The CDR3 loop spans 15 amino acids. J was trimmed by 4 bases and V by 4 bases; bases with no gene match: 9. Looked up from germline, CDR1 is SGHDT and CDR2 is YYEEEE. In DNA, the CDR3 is TGTGCCAGCAGCGGCGCGGGACAGGTCCTCTATGGCTACACCTTC. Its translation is CASSGAGQVLYGYTF.

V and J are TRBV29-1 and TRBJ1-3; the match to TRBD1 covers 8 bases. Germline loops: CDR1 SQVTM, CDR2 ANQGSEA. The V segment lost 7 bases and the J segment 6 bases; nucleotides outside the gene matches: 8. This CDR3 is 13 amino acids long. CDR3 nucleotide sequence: TGCAGCGCCAGGGGGCTAGCTGAAAACACCATATATTTT. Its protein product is CSARGLAENTIYF.

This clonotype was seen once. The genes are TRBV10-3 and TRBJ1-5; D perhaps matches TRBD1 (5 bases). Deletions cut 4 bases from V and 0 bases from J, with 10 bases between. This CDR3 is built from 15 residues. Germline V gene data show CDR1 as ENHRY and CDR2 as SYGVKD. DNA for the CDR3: TGTGCCATCAGTGGTGGGGGGAATAGCAATCAGCCCCAGCATTTT. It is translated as CAISGGGNSNQPQHF.